These 15 T cell receptor beta chains came from one sample sequenced in a study of cytomegalovirus exposure and HLA in healthy donors. This PCR relied on a set of 60 Vbeta primers and 13 Jbeta primers. Libraries were prepared by immunoSEQ multiplex PCR; TCRdb keeps only in-frame clonotypes and omits some of them. The data hold some 170,000 clones, with 70% to 80% observed a single time. The source material was PBMCs. These receptors were collected from a man younger than 40 in good health and CMV-seropositive.

This rearrangement joins TRBV30 to TRBJ2-5, with D perhaps TRBD2 (5 bases). CDR1 is GTSNPN and CDR2 is SVGIG in the germline V gene (reference sequence). CDR3 size: 14 residues. V was pared by 0 bases and J by 5 bases, with 13 bases between. The CDR3: CAWSVPHRGETQYF. DNA of the CDR3: TGTGCCTGGAGTGTCCCCCACAGAGGGGAGACCCAGTACTTC.

V and J are TRBV6-5 and TRBJ1-2; 7 bases are shared with TRBD1. This CDR3 is 15 amino acids long. Germline V gene sequence: CDR1 MNHEY, CDR2 SVGAGI. With 0 bases clipped from V and 4 bases from J, the junction kept 5 bases outside the gene matches. The CDR3, as DNA: TGTGCCAGCAGTTACTCGACAGGGAAGGCCTATGGCTACACCTTC. This sequence encodes CASSYSTGKAYGYTF.

V is TRBV6-1 and J is TRBJ1-3; D may be TRBD1 (5 bases). The germline gives CDR1 MNHNS, CDR2 SASEGT. This CDR3 spans 15 amino acids. Trimming left V 2 bases short and J 4 bases short, with 12 bases between. CDR3 in amino acids: CASSEYLQGGNTIYF. The CDR3 DNA sequence: TGTGCCAGCAGTGAATATTTGCAGGGAGGAAACACCATATATTTT.

A note on this clone: At one end, the junction sequence differs from germline, possibly due to a read error. Here the CDR3 reads CASSLVQSLTGERYF. Here the CDR3 DNA reads TGTGCCAGCAGCTTGGTTCAGAGCTTGACGGGGGAGCGGTACTTC. The chain has TRBV5-6 and TRBJ2-7, with D tentatively TRBD2 (6 bases). The CDR3 totals 15 residues. Germline CDR1 and CDR2: SGHDT and YYEEEE. Full variable domain (remainder filled in from reference TRBV5-6 and TRBJ2-7): DAGVTQSPTHLIKTRGQQVTLRCSPKSGHDTVSWYQQALGQGPQFIFQYYEEEERQRGNFPDRFSGHQFPNYSSELNVNALLLGDSALYLCASSLVQSLTGERYFGPGTRLTVT.

This clone occurred a few times. The chain combines TRBV28 with TRBJ1-2, with 7 bases identical to TRBD1. From germline, CDR1 is MDHEN and CDR2 SYDVKM. The CDR3 is made up of 12 amino acids. The J segment lost 8 bases and the V segment lost 8 bases, leaving 8 bases of the junction unmatched. The CDR3 loop is CASRRQGGGYTF. CDR3 nucleotides: TGTGCCAGCCGGAGACAGGGCGGAGGCTACACCTTC.

The rearrangement links TRBV5-1 to TRBJ1-4; a possible D gene is TRBD1 (5 bases). The CDR3 covers 13 residues. Germline V CDR1 and CDR2: SGHRS, YFSETQ. Between the trimmed V and J ends, which lost 4 bases and 10 bases, there was a span of 14 bases. The CDR3 sequence is CASSPQGNGKLFF. The CDR3 DNA is TGCGCCAGCAGCCCGCAGGGAAACGGAAAACTGTTTTTT.

J is TRBJ1-5 and V is TRBV29-1, with D possibly TRBD1 on 5 matching bases. Trimming left V 7 bases short and J 6 bases short, with 13 bases between. This CDR3 spans 12 amino acids. Germline V gene data show CDR1 as SQVTM and CDR2 as ANQGSEA. This CDR3 is CSGGGVGQPQHF. Here the CDR3 DNA reads TGCAGCGGTGGAGGGGTAGGTCAGCCCCAGCATTTT. The whole variable domain, remainder taken from reference TRBV29-1 and TRBJ1-5, is SAVISQKPSRDICQRGTSLTIQCQVDSQVTMMFWYRQQPGQSLTLIATANQGSEATYESGFVIDKFPISRPNLTFSTLTVSNMSPEDSSIYLCSGGGVGQPQHFGDGTRLSIL.

The V call is TRBV6-5, the J call TRBJ2-7; maybe TRBD1 (5 bases). Germline CDR1 and CDR2: MNHEY and SVGAGI. This CDR3 contains 13 residues. V was cut by 0 bases and J by 4 bases, with 7 bases left in between. CDR3 sequence: CASSYSDSYEQYF. CDR3 DNA: TGTGCCAGCAGTTACTCCGACAGTTACGAGCAGTACTTC.

V usage is TRBV4-1 and J usage is TRBJ2-7, with 14 bases identical to TRBD2. The CDR3 length is 19 residues. The germline V gene encodes CDR1 MGHRA and CDR2 YSYEKL. V was clipped by 0 bases and J by 4 bases; unmatched bases: 11. CDR3 sequence: CASSQERLAGGHILYEQYF. CDR3 nucleotide sequence: TGCGCCAGCAGCCAAGAACGACTAGCGGGGGGGCATATTTTATACGAGCAGTACTTC.

The chain carries TRBV7-8 and TRBJ2-5; 8 bases match TRBD2. This CDR3 comprises 14 residues. V was clipped by 2 bases and J by 4 bases; unmatched bases: 3. CDR1 and CDR2 from the germline V gene are SGHVS and FQNEAQ. The CDR3 loop reads CASSLWTSPETQYF. The CDR3 region has the DNA TGTGCCAGCAGCTTATGGACTAGCCCAGAGACCCAGTACTTC.

The V and J genes are TRBV7-9 and TRBJ2-5; 11 bases fit TRBD1. J was trimmed by 4 bases and V by 1 base; bases with no gene match: 2. Per germline, CDR1 SEHNR and CDR2 FQNEAQ (reference sequence). The CDR3 contains 15 residues. CDR3 sequence reads: CASSLVGQGGETQYF. The CDR3 bases are TGTGCCAGCAGCTTAGTGGGACAGGGGGGAGAGACCCAGTACTTC.

The rearrangement joins TRBV6-1 to TRBJ1-5; the D is unclear. CDR1 and CDR2 (germline): MNHNS, SASEGT. CDR3 length equals 16 residues. Trimming pared 1 base from V and 2 bases from J, leaving 12 bases between. The DNA of the CDR3 is TGTGCCAGCAGTGAAGTCTCGGGGTATGGCAATCAGCCCCAGCATTTT. Translating it yields CASSEVSGYGNQPQHF.

The V gene is TRBV25-1, the J gene TRBJ2-5, with 10 positions matching TRBD1. The CDR3 contains 13 residues. Losses at the gene ends were 5 bases for V and 4 bases for J; bases not matched to a gene: 1. The germline V gene encodes CDR1 MGHDK and CDR2 SYGVNS. CDR3 DNA sequence: TGTGCCAGCAGTTGGGACAGGGGAGAGACCCAGTACTTC. Encoded protein: CASSWDRGETQYF. The whole variable domain, filled in from reference TRBV25-1 and TRBJ2-5, reads EADIYQTPRYLVIGTGKKITLECSQTMGHDKMYWYQQDPGMELHLIHYSYGVNSTEKGDLSSESTVSRIRTEHFPLTLESARPSHTSQYLCASSWDRGETQYFGPGTRLLVL.

In DNA form, the CDR3 reads TGCGCCAGCAGCCAGACAGGGGGCGATGAGCAGTTCTTC. Translating it yields CASSQTGGDEQFF. The chain employs TRBV4-3 and TRBJ2-1; TRBD1 matches 10 bases. Germline V CDR1 and CDR2: LGHNA, YSLEER. The CDR3 extends over 13 amino acids. V dropped 3 bases and J dropped 8; count of bases not matched to a gene: 1.

CDR3 region: CAASSGGTYEQYF. The CDR3 DNA is TGTGCCGCCTCTAGCGGGGGGACCTACGAGCAGTACTTC. The rearrangement links TRBV28 to TRBJ2-7; 11 nucleotides line up with TRBD2. Germline V gene lookup returns CDR1 MDHEN and CDR2 SYDVKM. V trimming: 11 bases; J trimming: 2 bases; junction bases outside the gene matches: 5. The CDR3 spans 13 residues.